Listed below are T cell receptor beta chains from one sample, sequenced in a study of OX40 agonist ivuxolimab in advanced cancers. The table came from immunoSEQ multiplex PCR; TCRdb's copy has only in-frame clones and leaves some out. The repertoire holds about 70,000 clones, with just over 85% as singletons. The sample consisted of CD4+ or CD8+ T cells sorted from blood, taken in a trial of the OX40 agonist ivuxolimab. Receptors originate from an adult with an advanced solid tumor such as melanoma, head and neck, liver or kidney cancer. The CDR3 runs from the conserved cysteine through the conserved F or W. Fields, in order: J gene, clone size, D gene, V gene, CDR3 DNA, CDR3 protein. The D gene is left open where the match is weak. Where a row states a size, it is once, few, many or the class of an expanded clone; other rows omit it.

TRBJ1-6 | . | . | TRBV27 | TGTGCCAGCAGTACCTGGGACAATTGGGGTAATTCACCCCTCCACTTT | CASSTWDNWGNSPLHF
TRBJ2-2 | . | . | TRBV5-4 | TGTGCCAGCAGTGTGGGCAGGGGCAGCACCGGGGAGCTGTTTTTT | CASSVGRGSTGELFF
TRBJ1-3 | . | TRBD1 | TRBV5-6 | TGTGCCAGCAGCTCTACAGGGGCAGGGGGAAACACCATATATTTT | CASSSTGAGGNTIYF
TRBJ2-7 | . | TRBD2 | TRBV7-2 | TGTGCCAGCAGCTTATCCACTAGCGCCTACGAGCAGTACTTC | CASSLSTSAYEQYF
TRBJ1-6 | few | TRBD1 | TRBV14 | TGTGCCAGCAGCCATCGCCGGGACAGGGGCTCACCCCTCCACTTT | CASSHRRDRGSPLHF
TRBJ1-1 | . | . | TRBV28 | TGTGCCAGCAGCGAGGACGCAAACATGGTCTCTGAAGCTTTCTTT | CASSEDANMVSEAFF
TRBJ2-7 | . | . | TRBV19 | TGTGCCAGTAAGTCGACGGGCAGCTCCTACGAGCAGTACTTC | CASKSTGSSYEQYF
TRBJ1-2 | . | . | TRBV27 | TGTGCCAGCAGTTTACCCCGGGCAGGGTGGGTCTATGGCTACACCTTC | CASSLPRAGWVYGYTF
TRBJ2-5 | few | TRBD1 | TRBV2 | TGTGCCAGCAGTGCAAACGCGGACAGGGGCGGGGAGACCCAGTACTTC | CASSANADRGGETQYF
TRBJ2-1 | . | TRBD2 | TRBV4-1 | TGCGCCAGCAGCCATAGCGGGGGCAACTCCTACAATGAGCAGTTCTTC | CASSHSGGNSYNEQFF
TRBJ2-3 | once | TRBD2 | TRBV2 | TGTGCCAGCAGTTCACTAGCGGGAGGTTTTGATACGCAGTATTTT | CASSSLAGGFDTQYF
TRBJ2-7 | . | . | TRBV27 | TGTGCCAGCAGTTTAAATGGAGGGGGCTGGTACGAGCAGTACTTC | CASSLNGGGWYEQYF
TRBJ2-7 | once | TRBD2 | TRBV5-1 | TGCGCCAGCAGCCCCACCGGGACTAGCGGGACCGAGCAGTACTTC | CASSPTGTSGTEQYF
TRBJ2-5 | . | . | TRBV18 | TGTGCCAGCTCACGACTACAGGGCTACCAAGAGACCCAGTACTTC | CASSRLQGYQETQYF
TRBJ2-7 | . | TRBD1 | TRBV7-2 | TGTGCCAGCAGCTTGACAGGGGGAATCTACGAGCAGTACTTC | CASSLTGGIYEQYF
TRBJ2-7 | . | . | TRBV19 | TGTGCCAGTAGGACTGAGGGGAGCTCCTACGAGCAGTACTTC | CASRTEGSSYEQYF
TRBJ1-2 | . | TRBD1 | TRBV11-2 | TGTGCCAGCAGCTCCACAGGGGGTGGTGGCTACACCTTC | CASSSTGGGGYTF
TRBJ1-2 | . | . | TRBV7-6 | TGTGCCAGCAGCTTGTCCATGGGGGACTATGGCTACACCTTC | CASSLSMGDYGYTF
TRBJ1-1 | . | . | TRBV10-3 | TGTGCCATCAGGGGGACCAAGAACACTGAAGCTTTCTTT | CAIRGTKNTEAFF
TRBJ1-2 | . | TRBD1 | TRBV6-5 | TGTGCCAGCAGTCCCTCGGGGGGACAGGGCTACACCTTC | CASSPSGGQGYTF
TRBJ2-2 | . | . | TRBV5-1 | TGCGCCAGCAGCTTGTCAGGGACGGTGACGAACACCGGGGAGCTGTTTTTT | CASSLSGTVTNTGELFF
TRBJ2-7 | . | TRBD1 | TRBV28 | TGTGCCAGCAGTTTCAGGGGGTATGAGCAGTACTTC | CASSFRGYEQYF